The rows below give T cell receptor beta chains drawn from one sample of a study of tumor-infiltrating lymphocytes in primary liver carcinoma. Each CDR3 protein is one row after TCRdb ran MiXCR on the multiplex PCR reads. The data hold roughly 120,000 distinct CDR3 sequences, with around two thirds observed a single time. Input material: liver tumor tissue from sampling region 1. Receptors originate from a woman aged 60-75 years with primary liver carcinoma and hepatitis B virus infection. Both conserved end residues are part of each CDR3. A D gene is named only where the DNA matches it firmly. Not every row has a clone size; where given, it reads once, few, many or a size class.

V	D	length	J	size	DNA	CDR3
TRBV7-9	-	13	TRBJ1-2	many	TGTGCCAGCAGCTTAGACCAGCACTATGGCTACACCTTC	CASSLDQHYGYTF
TRBV5-6	-	15	TRBJ2-3	-	TGTGCCAGCAGCTTGACCTCTTGGAAGACAGATACGCAGTATTTT	CASSLTSWKTDTQYF
TRBV5-1	-	14	TRBJ1-1	-	TGCGCCAGCATCACCATACAGGGTAGAAAGGAAGCTTTCTTT	CASITIQGRKEAFF
TRBV28	TRBD2	14	TRBJ2-7	-	TGTGCCATCAGTCTGGAAGCGGGAGGGGTCGAGCAGTACTTC	CAISLEAGGVEQYF
TRBV11-2	-	13	TRBJ1-1	-	TGTGTCAGCAGCTTAGAGGCAGCTACTGAAGCTTTCTTT	CVSSLEAATEAFF
TRBV6-5	-	14	TRBJ2-1	-	TGTGCCGGCACCCCCCTGACGTGGGGACTCGAGCAGTTCTTC	CAGTPLTWGLEQFF
TRBV6-6	-	12	TRBJ1-2	many	TGTGCCAGCACCCCGTACGAGGAAGGCTACACCTTC	CASTPYEEGYTF
TRBV2	-	17	TRBJ2-5	-	TGTGCCAGCAGCGCTTATACCGGGAACCAGGCAATGAGGACCCAGTACTTC	CASSAYTGNQAMRTQYF
TRBV12-3/TRBV12-4	-	13	TRBJ2-7	-	TGTGCCAGCAGTCCCACCAACAGATACGAGCAGTACTTC	CASSPTNRYEQYF
TRBV19	TRBD2	16	TRBJ2-7	once	TGTGCCAGTAGTATAGGAACGGGACTAGCCTTCTACGAGCAGTACTTC	CASSIGTGLAFYEQYF
TRBV11-2	-	13	TRBJ2-5	-	TGTGCCAGCAGCCCCAGCTTCTTGGAGACCCAGTACTTC	CASSPSFLETQYF
TRBV11-2	-	14	TRBJ2-7	-	TGTGCCAGCAGCCCCACTGGCACCTCCTACGAACAGTACTTC	CASSPTGTSYEQYF
TRBV20-1	-	14	TRBJ1-1	once	TGCAGTGCCCCCCCGGGCGGTGTGAACACTGAAGCTTTCTTT	CSAPPGGVNTEAFF
TRBV6-5	-	13	TRBJ1-2	many	TGTGCCAGCAGTTACTCAGGGAGAAATGGCTACACCTTC	CASSYSGRNGYTF
TRBV19	-	15	TRBJ2-2	-	TGTGCCAGTAATACGGACTACCAAAACACCGGGGAGCTGTTTTTT	CASNTDYQNTGELFF
TRBV29-1	TRBD2	16	TRBJ2-3	many	TGCAGCGCCAATGGACTAGCGGGACTTGGCACAGATACGCAGTATTTT	CSANGLAGLGTDTQYF
TRBV11-2	-	12	TRBJ1-2	few	TGTGCCAGCAGTCCAACTACAGTGGCTATATACTTC	CASSPTTVAIYF
TRBV13	TRBD2	16	TRBJ2-1	-	TGTGCTAGGAGCCCTCTGGGCGGGAGCTCCTACAATGAGCAGTTCTTC	CARSPLGGSSYNEQFF
TRBV29-1	-	13	TRBJ1-4	-	TGCAGCGTTGCCGGGACCCAGGGTGAGAAACTGTTTTTT	CSVAGTQGEKLFF
TRBV27	-	13	TRBJ1-5	-	TGTGCCAGCAGTTTAACAGGGCTTCAGCCCCAGCATTTT	CASSLTGLQPQHF
TRBV11-2	-	13	TRBJ2-3	-	TGTACCAGCCGCTTAGATCGAGGAGATACGCAGAATTTT	CTSRLDRGDTQNF
TRBV7-9	-	15	TRBJ1-4	-	TGTGCCAGCAGCTCCTCCGTTGGGACTTCCGGAAAACTGTTTTTT	CASSSSVGTSGKLFF
TRBV12-3/TRBV12-4	-	16	TRBJ2-1	-	TGTGCCAGCGGTCAAACCACGACTAGTGTGGTTCGTCAGCAGTTCTTC	CASGQTTTSVVRQQFF
TRBV11-2	-	12	TRBJ2-2	few	TGTGCCAGCTTAGATAGGACTGGGGAGCTGTTTTTT	CASLDRTGELFF
TRBV28	-	12	TRBJ2-7	-	TGTGCCAGCAACAAAGGGGTCTACGAGCAGTACTTC	CASNKGVYEQYF
TRBV30	TRBD1	16	TRBJ2-6	-	TGTGCCTGGGAGGGGACAGGGATCACTGGGGCCAACGTCCTGACTTTC	CAWEGTGITGANVLTF
TRBV6-1	-	16	TRBJ2-1	many	TGTGCCAGCAGACACCTACCGGGACTTGCTAAGTATGAGCAGTTCTTC	CASRHLPGLAKYEQFF
TRBV11-2	-	15	TRBJ2-3	-	TGTGTCAGCAGCTTATCGGTAGAACTACCAGATAGGCAGTATTTT	CVSSLSVELPDRQYF
TRBV6-5	-	16	TRBJ1-3	-	TGTGCCAGCTGTTCTCACACAGGGAGCTCTGGAAGCACCATATATTTT	CASCSHTGSSGSTIYF
TRBV10-3	TRBD1	14	TRBJ1-1	many	TGTGCCATCAGGGCGGACAGGTTGAACACTGAAGCTTTCTTT	CAIRADRLNTEAFF
TRBV20-1	-	15	TRBJ2-1	-	TGCAGTGCTAGAGCTCGGGTAGACCCCTACAATGAGCAGTTCTTC	CSARARVDPYNEQFF
TRBV29-1	-	10	TRBJ1-2	once	TGCAGCGTTCAAAGAAAGGGGTACACCTTC	CSVQRKGYTF
TRBV4-1	-	14	TRBJ2-5	-	TGCGCCGGCAGCCCCTCTAGAGGTCAAGAGACCCAGTACTTC	CAGSPSRGQETQYF
TRBV28	TRBD1	15	TRBJ1-3	few	TGTGCCAGCAACGACAGGGGGCTTGCTGGAAACACCATATATTTT	CASNDRGLAGNTIYF
TRBV5-4	-	14	TRBJ2-7	-	TGTGCCAGCAGCTTATACGGGAGAGCCTACGAGCAGTACTTC	CASSLYGRAYEQYF
TRBV4-1	-	16	TRBJ1-4	-	TGCGCCAACACCCAAGATCTCTATAGGTCTAATGAAAAACTGTTATTT	CANTQDLYRSNEKLLF
TRBV7-8	-	14	TRBJ2-7	-	TGTGCCAGCAGCTTAGGAGGCTTGGGCTTCGAGCAGTACTTC	CASSLGGLGFEQYF
TRBV29-1	-	13	TRBJ2-1	-	TGTAGCGTTGCAGAACCAACACGGAATAAGCAGTTCTTC	CSVAEPTRNKQFF
TRBV11-1	-	15	TRBJ1-1	-	TGTGCCAGCAGCTTAGGGCTACTCTCGAACACCGAAGCTTTCTTT	CASSLGLLSNTEAFF
TRBV6-1	-	15	TRBJ1-5	-	TGTGCCAGCAGTGAAGACGGGGGGAGCAATCAGTCCCAGCATTTT	CASSEDGGSNQSQHF
TRBV29-1	-	13	TRBJ1-4	-	TGCAGCGCAACCGAGACAGGAGGAGAAAAACTGTTTTTT	CSATETGGEKLFF
TRBV29-1	-	14	TRBJ2-6	-	TGCAGCGTTCGGGGTAGCTCTGGGGTCAACGTCCTGACTTTC	CSVRGSSGVNVLTF
TRBV7-9	-	11	TRBJ2-5	-	TGTGCCAACAGCATGACAGAGACCCAGTACTTC	CANSMTETQYF
TRBV4-2	TRBD2	16	TRBJ2-7	many	TGTGCCAGCAGCCAAGGACGTGGCGGGAGTACGGACGAGCAGTACTTC	CASSQGRGGSTDEQYF
TRBV6-1	-	14	TRBJ2-1	-	TGTGCTAGCAATGATGGGACCGATTACAATGAGCAGTTCTTC	CASNDGTDYNEQFF
TRBV5-6	TRBD2	13	TRBJ2-7	many	TGTGCCAGCAGCTCCAGCGGGAGACACGAGCAGTACTTC	CASSSSGRHEQYF
TRBV28	TRBD1	15	TRBJ2-7	few	TGTGCCAGCAGTCTCCTAGGACAGGGGCTCCGCGAGCAGTACTTC	CASSLLGQGLREQYF
TRBV11-2	-	15	TRBJ1-3	-	TGTCCCAGCAGCTTAGATCCCGGACCGCTAAGCACCATATATTTT	CPSSLDPGPLSTIYF
TRBV6-6	-	14	TRBJ1-2	-	TGTGCCAGCAGTTACTCGCGCGGCACCTATGGCTACACCTTC	CASSYSRGTYGYTF
TRBV29-1	TRBD1	15	TRBJ2-3	medium-sized	TGCAGCGTTGAAATCAGGGGGCGAGGCACAGATACGCAGTATTTT	CSVEIRGRGTDTQYF
TRBV24-1	TRBD1	16	TRBJ1-5	few	TGTGCCACCAGTGATCGGACAGGGCATAGCAATCAGCCCCAGCATTTT	CATSDRTGHSNQPQHF
TRBV10-3	-	14	TRBJ1-4	few	TGTGCCACCCATCAAGGGGGGGACTCTGAAAAACTGTTTTTT	CATHQGGDSEKLFF
TRBV12-3/TRBV12-4	-	15	TRBJ1-2	-	TGTGCCAGCAGTTCAATCAACAGGGATGGCTATGGCTGCAGCTTC	CASSSINRDGYGCSF
TRBV5-4	-	17	TRBJ2-1	-	TGTGCCAGCAGTTCCGCAACCGGGCCTTTTTCCTACAATGAGCAGTTCTTC	CASSSATGPFSYNEQFF
TRBV30	-	13	TRBJ2-3	few	TGTGCCTCCCCCCGGGACCCTCAGGGTACGCAGTATTTT	CASPRDPQGTQYF
TRBV6-5	TRBD2	16	TRBJ2-7	-	TGTGCCAGCAGTCCCAATAGCGGGACACCAGCTATGGAGCAGTACTTC	CASSPNSGTPAMEQYF
TRBV6-1	-	16	TRBJ2-5	-	TGTACCAGCAGTGAGCAGGGGCAAACGGAATGGCAGACCCAGTACTTC	CTSSEQGQTEWQTQYF
TRBV19	-	17	TRBJ2-2	-	TGTGCCAGTAGTTCTCCGGGACCCACTGTGCGGACCGGGGAGCTGTTTTTT	CASSSPGPTVRTGELFF
TRBV12-3/TRBV12-4	-	15	TRBJ2-1	-	TGTGTCAGCAGTAGGGTTAGGGGGGATTACAAAGAGCAGTTCTTC	CVSSRVRGDYKEQFF